The sequence of this T cell receptor (beta chain) was determined in a study of T cells in Graves' hyperthyroidism and ophthalmopathy. Study-wide findings and caveats: Stable hyperthyroidism and ophthalmopathy were separated using 13 V-J signatures.

Those with hyperthyroidism were 18 to 65 years old, newly diagnosed, and ill for under 2 months. Amplification of TCR beta CDR3 regions was performed using RNA transcripts as template. An initial round of RT-PCR targeting the TCR CDR3 relied on the HTBI primer set. TCRdb ran MiXCR on the multiplex PCR reads and lists one entry per CDR3 protein. Altogether around 200,000 distinct CDR3 sequences are present, about 18% being singletons, with the ten largest covering over 35%. Turning to this clonotype: What it binds is unknown.

The specimen was blood. The TCR originated in a man aged 35-49 years with Graves' hyperthyroidism.

This CDR3 is CASSHPNMEAFF. The DNA of the CDR3 is TGTGCCAGCAGCCATCCCAACATGGAGGCTTTCTTT. The chain recombines TRBV4-2 with TRBJ1-1; no firm D call. The CDR3 extends over 12 amino acids. V was trimmed by 3 bases and J by 11 bases, leaving 13 bases between them. Germline lookup yields CDR1 LGHNA and CDR2 YNFKEQ.